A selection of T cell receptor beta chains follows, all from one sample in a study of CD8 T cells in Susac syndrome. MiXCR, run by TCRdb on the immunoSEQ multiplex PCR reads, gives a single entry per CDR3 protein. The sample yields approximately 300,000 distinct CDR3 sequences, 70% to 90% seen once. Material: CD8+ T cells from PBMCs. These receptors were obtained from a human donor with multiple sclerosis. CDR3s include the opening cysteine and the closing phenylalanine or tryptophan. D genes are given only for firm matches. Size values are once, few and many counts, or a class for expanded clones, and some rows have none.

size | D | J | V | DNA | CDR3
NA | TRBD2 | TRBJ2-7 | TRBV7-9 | TGTGCCAGCAGCTTATCAGCGGGAGAGTTTTACGAGCAGTACTTC | CASSLSAGEFYEQYF
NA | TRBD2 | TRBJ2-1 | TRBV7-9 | TGTGCCAGCTCGGTGGGACTAGCCCCCAATGAGCAGTTCTTC | CASSVGLAPNEQFF
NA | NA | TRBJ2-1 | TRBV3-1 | TGTGCCAGCAGCCAAGATCTCTGGGGCCTTGAGCAGTTCTTC | CASSQDLWGLEQFF
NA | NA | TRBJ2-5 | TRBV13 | TGTGCCAGCAGCTTAGGGGATGAGAGGCAGGAGACCCAGTACTTC | CASSLGDERQETQYF
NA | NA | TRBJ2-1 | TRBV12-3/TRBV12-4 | TGTGCCAGCAGTTTAGGGCAGCCGTCCTACAATGAGCAGTTCTTC | CASSLGQPSYNEQFF
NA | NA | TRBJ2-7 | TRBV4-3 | TGCGCCAGCAGCCAAGATCCCAGCACTTCGCGGTACTTC | CASSQDPSTSRYF
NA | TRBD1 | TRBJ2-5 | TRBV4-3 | TGCGCCAGCAGCCAATTGACAGGGGGCGCGGGTGAGACCCAGTGCTTC | CASSQLTGGAGETQCF
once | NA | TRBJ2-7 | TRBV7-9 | TGTGCCAGCAGCGGACCAGTTTCCTACGAGCAGTACTTC | CASSGPVSYEQYF
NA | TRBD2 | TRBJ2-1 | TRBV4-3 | TGCGCCAGCAGCCAAGATATAGCGGGAGGGTACAATGAGCAGTTCTTC | CASSQDIAGGYNEQFF
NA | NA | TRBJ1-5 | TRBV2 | TGTGCCAGCAGTGTGGGCAGCGGGGGCAATCAGCCCCAGCATTTT | CASSVGSGGNQPQHF
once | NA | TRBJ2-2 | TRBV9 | TGTGCCAGCAGCCCGCGGGACCCGCTGATCACCGGGGAGCTGTTTTTT | CASSPRDPLITGELFF
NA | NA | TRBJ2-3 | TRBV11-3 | TGTGCCAGCAGCCCGGGGCGGAGGGAGATGCTGACAGATACGCAGTATTTT | CASSPGRREMLTDTQYF
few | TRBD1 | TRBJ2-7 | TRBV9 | TGTGCCAGCAGCGTCGGGACAGGCACCTACGAGCAGTACTTC | CASSVGTGTYEQYF
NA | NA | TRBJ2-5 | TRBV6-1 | TGTGCCAGCAGACGCGAGAGCGCAGGATCGACGGACCACTTC | CASRRESAGSTDHF
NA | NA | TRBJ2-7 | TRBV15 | TGTGCCACCAGCCATACAGGGAGCGAGCAGTACTTC | CATSHTGSEQYF
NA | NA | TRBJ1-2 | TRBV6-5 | TGTGCCAGCAGTCCCCAAGGGAACTATGGCTACACCTTC | CASSPQGNYGYTF
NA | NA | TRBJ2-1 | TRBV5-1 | TGCGCCAGCAGCTTGGACGAGGTCCCCAATGAGCAGTTCTTC | CASSLDEVPNEQFF
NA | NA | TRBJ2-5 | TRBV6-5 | TGTGCCAGCAGCCGTTTCGGAGCGGTGCAGGAGACCCAGTACTTC | CASSRFGAVQETQYF
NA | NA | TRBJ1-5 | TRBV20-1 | TGCAGTGCACCTGAGACCCCGACGGTCATCTATAGCAATCAGCCCCAGCATTTT | CSAPETPTVIYSNQPQHF
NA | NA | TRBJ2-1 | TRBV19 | TGTGCCAGTAGTATATCCCATCCTCTCGCCCTAGGGGAGCAGTTCTTC | CASSISHPLALGEQFF
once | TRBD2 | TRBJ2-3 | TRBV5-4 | TGTGCCAGCAGCTTACCTAGCGGGTTGACGCACGGGATTGCCACAGATACGCAGTATTTT | CASSLPSGLTHGIATDTQYF
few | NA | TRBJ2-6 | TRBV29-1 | TGCAGCGTTGAGGACCCCTCTGGGGCCAACGTCCTGACTTTC | CSVEDPSGANVLTF
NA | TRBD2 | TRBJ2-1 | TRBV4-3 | TGCGCCAGCAGCCATTTGACTAGCGTCTCCTACAATGAGCAGTTCTTC | CASSHLTSVSYNEQFF
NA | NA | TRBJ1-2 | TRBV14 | TGTGCCAGCAGCCAAGCAGCGGACTGGATGAACTATGGCTACACCTTC | CASSQAADWMNYGYTF
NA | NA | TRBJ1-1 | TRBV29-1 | TGCAGCGTTGAAGCCCCGGGCTACTTGAACACTGAAGCTTTCTTT | CSVEAPGYLNTEAFF
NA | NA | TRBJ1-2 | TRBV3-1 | TGTGCCAGCAGCCAAGTCGTGGGACCTGTAGGCACCTTC | CASSQVVGPVGTF
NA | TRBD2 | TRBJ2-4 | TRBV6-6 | TGTGCCAGCAGTTACGGTGCGGGAGATATCAAAAACATTCAGTACTTC | CASSYGAGDIKNIQYF
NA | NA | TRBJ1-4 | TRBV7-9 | TGTGCCAGCAGCTTGTGGGCATTTGCAACTAATGAAAAACTGTTTTTT | CASSLWAFATNEKLFF
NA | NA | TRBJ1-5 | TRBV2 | TGTGCCAGCAGTGAACAGGGGATCCAACAGCCCCAGCATTTT | CASSEQGIQQPQHF
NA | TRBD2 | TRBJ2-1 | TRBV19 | TGTGCCAGTACCATGCGGGAGGGCCCCTACAATGAGCAGTTCTTC | CASTMREGPYNEQFF
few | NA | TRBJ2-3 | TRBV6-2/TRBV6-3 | TGTGCCAGCAGTGTACTGTGGGAAGGGTCAGATACGCAGTATTTT | CASSVLWEGSDTQYF
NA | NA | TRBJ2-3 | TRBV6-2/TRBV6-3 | TGTGCCAGCAGTTACTTCAGGGAGAATACAGATACGCAGTATTTT | CASSYFRENTDTQYF
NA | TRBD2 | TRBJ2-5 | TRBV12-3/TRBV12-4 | TGTGCCAGCAGTTCGGGGGGGACTAGCGGGAGGTACCAAGAGACCCAGTACTTC | CASSSGGTSGRYQETQYF